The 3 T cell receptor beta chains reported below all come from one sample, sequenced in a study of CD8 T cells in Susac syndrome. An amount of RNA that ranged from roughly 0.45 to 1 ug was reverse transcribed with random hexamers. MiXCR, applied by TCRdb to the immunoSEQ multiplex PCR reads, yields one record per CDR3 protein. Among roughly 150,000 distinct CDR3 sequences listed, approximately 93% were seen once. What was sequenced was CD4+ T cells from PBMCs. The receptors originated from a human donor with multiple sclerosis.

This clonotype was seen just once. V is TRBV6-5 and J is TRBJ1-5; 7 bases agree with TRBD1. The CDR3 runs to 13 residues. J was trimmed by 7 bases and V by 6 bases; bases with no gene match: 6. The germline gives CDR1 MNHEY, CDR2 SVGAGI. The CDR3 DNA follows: TGTGCCAGCAGCCAACAGGGGTTCCAGCCCCAGCATTTT. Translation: CASSQQGFQPQHF.

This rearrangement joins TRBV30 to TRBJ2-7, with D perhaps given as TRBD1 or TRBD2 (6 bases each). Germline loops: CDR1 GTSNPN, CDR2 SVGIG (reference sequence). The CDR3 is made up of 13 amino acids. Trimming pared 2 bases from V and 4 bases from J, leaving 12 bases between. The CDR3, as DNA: TGTGCCTGGAGTCTGGGGGGCGAATACGAGCAGTACTTC. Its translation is CAWSLGGEYEQYF. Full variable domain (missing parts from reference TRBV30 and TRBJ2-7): SQTIHQWPATLVQPVGSPLSLECTVEGTSNPNLYWYRQAAGRGLQLLFYSVGIGQISSEVPQNLSASRPQDRQFILSSKKLLLSDSGFYLCAWSLGGEYEQYFGPGTRLTVT.

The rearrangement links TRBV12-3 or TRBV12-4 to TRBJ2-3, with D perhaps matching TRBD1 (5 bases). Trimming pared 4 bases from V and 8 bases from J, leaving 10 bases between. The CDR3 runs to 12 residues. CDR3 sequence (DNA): TGTGCCAGCAGTTCCTACCAGGGTACGCAGTATTTT. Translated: CASSSYQGTQYF.